The 9 T cell receptor beta chains below all came from one sample that was sequenced in a study of T cell repertoires in cytomegalovirus infection. MiXCR, run by TCRdb on the reads, gives a single entry per CDR3 protein. This sample yields about 230,000 distinct CDR3 sequences, of which around 6.4% are seen a single time; around 6% belongs to the top ten. Material: PBMCs. Receptor source: a human donor in good health (CMV status not recorded). Some clones in this sample may be carry-over from other donors' samples.

The sample holds many counts of this clonotype. The chain uses TRBV5-6 and TRBJ2-3; possibly TRBD1 or TRBD2 for D (5 bases each). V shed 1 base and J shed 1 base, with 13 bases lying between them. The CDR3 is 16 amino acids. CDR1 is SGHDT and CDR2 is YYEEEE in the germline V gene. The CDR3 DNA follows: TGTGCCAGCAGCTTGCAGGGCGGGTTTGGCACAGATACGCAGTATTTT. Its translation: CASSLQGGFGTDTQYF.

The table lists this clonotype with many counts. This chain links TRBV20-1 with TRBJ2-6; 8 nucleotides line up with TRBD1. V shed 6 bases and J 0 bases; nucleotides not matched to a gene: 16. The CDR3 runs 19 residues. Per the germline V gene, CDR1 is DFQATT and CDR2 is SNEGSKA (reference sequence). Here the CDR3 DNA reads TGCAGTGCCAGACCGTTCACGGGGACAGGATCCTCTGGGGCCAACGTCCTGACTTTC. Translation gives CSARPFTGTGSSGANVLTF.

The chain recombines TRBV28 with TRBJ1-5, with D hard to call. V was cut by 3 bases and J by 6 bases, with 12 bases left in between. Germline V gives CDR1 MDHEN, CDR2 SYDVKM. This CDR3 is built from 14 residues. CDR3 nucleotides: TGTGCCAGCAGTTTGGGGTGGGAGGGTCAGCCCCAGCATTTT. Translated, it gives CASSLGWEGQPQHF.

This clonotype has a count of ten or more. The V call is TRBV7-2, the J call TRBJ2-3; no clear D. CDR3 length: 14 residues. The germline CDR1 and CDR2 sequences are SGHTA and FQGNSA. V lost 3 bases and J 4 bases, leaving 11 bases between the germline ends. CDR3 loop: CASSLFHNSDTQYF. The CDR3 DNA reads TGTGCCAGCAGCTTGTTCCATAATTCAGATACGCAGTATTTT.

This clonotype came up many times. The chain employs TRBV10-3 and TRBJ2-7; D possibly corresponds to TRBD1 (6 bases). V lost 6 bases and J 7 bases, leaving 22 bases between the germline ends. Germline lookup yields CDR1 ENHRY and CDR2 SYGVKD. CDR3 length equals 15 residues. CDR3 nucleotide sequence: TGTGCCATCAGCTCACAGGGCGAATTTACGTTTGAGCAGTACTTC. Translating it yields CAISSQGEFTFEQYF.

This clonotype was seen repeatedly, ten times or more. This chain joins TRBV19 and TRBJ2-5, with TRBD2 matching over 7 bases. This CDR3 has 19 residues. CDR1 is LNHDA and CDR2 is SQIVND in the germline V gene (reference sequence). The ends lost 5 bases at V and 0 bases at J; junction bases unmatched: 18. The CDR3 region has the DNA TGTGCCAGTAGTCCCGCCCGGGGAGGGCCTCCGGGGGACCAAGAGACCCAGTACTTC. It specifies CASSPARGGPPGDQETQYF. The whole variable domain, remainder taken from reference TRBV19 and TRBJ2-5, is DGGITQSPKYLFRKEGQNVTLSCEQNLNHDAMYWYRQDPGQGLRLIYYSQIVNDFQKGDIAEGYSVSREKKESFPLTVTSAQKNPTAFYLCASSPARGGPPGDQETQYFGPGTRLLVL.

This clonotype has ten or more counts. This chain joins TRBV7-2 and TRBJ1-5; D is ambiguous. Looked up from germline, CDR1 is SGHTA and CDR2 is FQGNSA. This CDR3 has 13 amino acids. Deletions cut 3 bases from V and 4 bases from J, with 7 bases between. The CDR3 region has the DNA TGTGCCAGCAGCTTTTCCGTTAATCAGCCCCAGCATTTT. This translates into CASSFSVNQPQHF.

This clonotype was counted at least ten times. J is TRBJ2-7 and V is TRBV6-2 or TRBV6-3; D may correspond to TRBD1 or TRBD2 (5 bases each). Trimming removed 6 bases from V and 5 bases from J, with 23 bases in between. This CDR3 has 16 amino acids. Germline CDR1 MNHEY, CDR2 SVGEGT. The chain's CDR3 is CASRRGRAPDMHEQYF. DNA of the CDR3: TGTGCCAGCAGACGGGGCCGGGCCCCGGATATGCACGAGCAGTACTTC.

In this sample, this clonotype turned up many times. V gene TRBV2 combines with J gene TRBJ2-5, with TRBD1 as a possible D gene (7 bases). This CDR3 has 13 amino acids. The V and J ends lost 8 bases and 2 bases respectively, with 12 bases between them. Germline CDR1 reads SNHLY; CDR2 reads FYNNEI. DNA of the CDR3: TGTGCCAGCGGAGGGACAGCTCAAGAGACCCAGTACTTC. It codes for CASGGTAQETQYF. Full variable domain (outside the CDR3, taken from reference TRBV2 and TRBJ2-5): EPEVTQTPSHQVTQMGQEVILRCVPISNHLYFYWYRQILGQKVEFLVSFYNNEISEKSEIFDDQFSVERPDGSNFTLKIRSTKLEDSAMYFCASGGTAQETQYFGPGTRLLVL.